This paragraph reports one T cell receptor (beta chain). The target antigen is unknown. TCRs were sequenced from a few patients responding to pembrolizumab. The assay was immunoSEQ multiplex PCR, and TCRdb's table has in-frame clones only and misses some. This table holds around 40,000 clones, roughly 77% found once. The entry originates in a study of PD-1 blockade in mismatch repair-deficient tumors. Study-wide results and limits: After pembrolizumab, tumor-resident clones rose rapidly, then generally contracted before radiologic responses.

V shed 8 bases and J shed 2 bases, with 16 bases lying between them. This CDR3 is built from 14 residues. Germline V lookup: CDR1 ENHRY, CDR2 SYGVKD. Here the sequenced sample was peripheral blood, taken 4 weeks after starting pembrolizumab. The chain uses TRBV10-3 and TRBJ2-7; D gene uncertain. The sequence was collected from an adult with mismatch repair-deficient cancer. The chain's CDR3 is CAIGTTVTTYEQYF. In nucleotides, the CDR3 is TGTGCCATCGGTACGACCGTTACTACCTACGAGCAGTACTTC.